The 23 T cell receptor beta chains reported below all come from one sample, sequenced in a study of cytomegalovirus exposure and HLA in healthy donors. Researchers ran the PCR with 60 Vbeta and 13 Jbeta primers. The data were produced by immunoSEQ multiplex PCR, yet TCRdb's version contains in-frame clones alone and is incomplete. In the table there are about 94,000 clones, about three fifths of which are singletons. The sequenced sample was PBMCs. The receptors here all came from a man younger than 45 in good health and CMV-seronegative.

The CDR3 region has the DNA TGTGCCAGCAGCCAAGATTATTCAGTCACTGAAGCTTTCTTT. Translation: CASSQDYSVTEAFF. This chain connects TRBV4-2 to TRBJ1-1, with D hard to call. Germline values: CDR1 LGHNA, CDR2 YNFKEQ. V was trimmed by 0 bases and J by 4 bases, leaving 9 bases between them. CDR3 length equals 14 residues.

CDR3 in amino acids: CASSLGRGRGTGNTIYF. The CDR3 bases are TGTGCCAGCAGCTTAGGACGGGGCAGGGGTACTGGAAACACCATATATTTT. The chain has TRBV7-6 and TRBJ1-3; tentative D call: TRBD1 (6 bases). From germline, CDR1 is SGHVS and CDR2 FNYEAQ. The CDR3 has 17 amino acids. Trimming shortened V by 1 base and J by 2 bases, and 15 bases separated the two germline ends.

This clone was detected once. The CDR3 region is CASSIAGRATNEKLFF. The DNA of the CDR3 is TGTGCCAGTAGTATCGCGGGGCGAGCAACTAATGAAAAACTGTTTTTT. The J gene is TRBJ1-4, the V gene TRBV19; D is perhaps TRBD1 (5 bases). The CDR3 runs 16 residues. With 3 bases removed from V and 0 bases from J, the gap between germline ends came to 11 bases. The germline V gene encodes CDR1 LNHDA and CDR2 SQIVND (reference sequence).

Only a few counts were recorded for this clone. The chain combines TRBV27 with TRBJ2-5; 8 bases are shared with TRBD2. V shed 0 bases and J 5 bases; nucleotides not matched to a gene: 8. Germline CDR1 is MNHEY and CDR2 is SMNVEV (reference sequence). The CDR3 spans 16 residues. CDR3 in amino acids: CASSLSKRGIGETQYF. The CDR3 DNA reads TGTGCCAGCAGTTTATCTAAGCGGGGGATAGGGGAGACCCAGTACTTC.

J is TRBJ2-5 and V is TRBV7-9, with a tentative D call TRBD1 (5 bases). Between the trimmed V and J ends, which lost 2 bases and 4 bases, there was a span of 11 bases. The germline gives CDR1 SEHNR, CDR2 FQNEAQ (reference sequence). The CDR3 is 14 amino acids. DNA of the CDR3: TGTGCCAGCAGCTTAAGGCAGGGTGGAGAGACCCAGTACTTC. Translated: CASSLRQGGETQYF.

About this clone: The junction departs from germline at one end; a sequencing error may be responsible. The J gene is TRBJ2-7, the V gene TRBV6-6, with 8 bases fitting TRBD2. CDR3 length: 15 amino acids. The germline V gene encodes CDR1 MNHNY and CDR2 SVGAGI (reference sequence). CDR3 in amino acids: CATSGGVAGFHEQYF. The DNA of the CDR3 is TGTGCCACCAGTGGAGGTGTAGCGGGATTCCACGAGCAGTACTTC.

This chain joins TRBV11-2 and TRBJ2-1; D gene ambiguous. The CDR3 is 12 amino acids. Germline V lookup: CDR1 SGHAT, CDR2 FQNNGV. Trimming pared 4 bases from V and 8 bases from J, leaving 9 bases between. CDR3 sequence: CASSSYWYEQFF. DNA for the CDR3: TGTGCCAGCAGCTCCTATTGGTATGAGCAGTTCTTC.

J is TRBJ2-7 and V is TRBV28, with D unresolved. With 6 bases removed from V and 3 bases from J, the gap between germline ends came to 9 bases. Per the germline V gene, CDR1 is MDHEN and CDR2 is SYDVKM. The CDR3 has 12 residues. CDR3 loop: CASSLNSYEQYF. The CDR3 DNA reads TGTGCCAGCAGCCTAAATAGCTACGAGCAGTACTTC.

The rearrangement joins TRBV28 to TRBJ1-2; 12 positions match TRBD1. Germline CDR1 reads MDHEN; CDR2 reads SYDVKM. CDR3 length: 18 amino acids. Trimming cost V 3 bases and J 3 bases; bases outside gene matches: 11. In DNA, the CDR3 is TGTGCCAGCAGTTTTCCCGGGACAGGGGGCTTAGGGGACTATGGCTACACCTTC. This translates into CASSFPGTGGLGDYGYTF.

The chain recombines TRBV27 with TRBJ2-3, with 10 bases that match TRBD2. CDR3 length: 17 amino acids. Trimming removed 3 bases from V and 5 bases from J; junction bases left unmatched: 11. Germline loops: CDR1 MNHEY, CDR2 SMNVEV (reference sequence). This chain's CDR3 is CASSFRGTSEGGDTQYF. The DNA of the CDR3 is TGTGCCAGCAGTTTTAGGGGGACTAGCGAGGGGGGAGATACGCAGTATTTT.

The V call is TRBV6-1, the J call TRBJ2-3; D uncertain. This CDR3 spans 14 amino acids. V was cut by 4 bases and J by 2 bases, with 10 bases left in between. Per the germline V gene, CDR1 is MNHNS and CDR2 is SASEGT. CDR3 amino acids: CASSGQVLTDTQYF. The CDR3 coding sequence is TGTGCCAGCAGTGGCCAGGTACTCACAGATACGCAGTATTTT.

For the CDR3, the DNA is TGTGCCAGCAGTCGCAGGGGTTTAGTCTATGGCTACACCTTC. Translated, it gives CASSRRGLVYGYTF. This rearrangement joins TRBV28 to TRBJ1-2; TRBD1 is a possible D gene (6 bases). This CDR3 comprises 14 residues. Deletions cut 5 bases from V and 4 bases from J, with 14 bases between. The germline gives CDR1 MDHEN, CDR2 SYDVKM.

This rearrangement joins TRBV11-2 to TRBJ2-1, with 11 bases lining up with TRBD2. The CDR3 totals 19 residues. The J segment lost 6 bases and the V segment lost 1 base, leaving 14 bases of the junction unmatched. Germline loops: CDR1 SGHAT, CDR2 FQNNGV. The CDR3 loop is CASSLARLGTSGSVNEQFF. The CDR3 DNA reads TGTGCCAGCAGCTTAGCGAGACTCGGGACTAGCGGAAGTGTCAATGAGCAGTTCTTC.

In regard to this clone: This sample also contains other DNA sequences that code for the same CDR3. DNA for the CDR3: TGTGCCAGCAGCTTAGCCCTCTCCAGCGCCCCCCACGAGCAGTACTTC. Translated, it gives CASSLALSSAPHEQYF. This chain links TRBV7-9 with TRBJ2-7; no reliable D call. CDR3 length equals 16 residues. The germline V and J ends were trimmed by 0 bases and 5 bases, with 17 bases remaining between them. Germline V gene data show CDR1 as SEHNR and CDR2 as FQNEAQ (reference sequence).

Worth noting for this clone: The junction shows a germline mismatch at one end, possibly a read error. This chain uses TRBV7-9 with TRBJ1-5, with unresolved D. CDR3 length: 12 amino acids. In germline, CDR1 is SEHNR, CDR2 FQNEAQ (reference sequence). The CDR3 spells CSSSLEDQPQHF. The CDR3 nucleotides read TGTTCCAGCAGCTTGGAGGATCAGCCCCAGCATTTT. Using reference TRBV7-9 and TRBJ1-5 for the parts outside the CDR3, the full variable domain is DTGVSQNPRHKITKRGQNVTFRCDPISEHNRLYWYRQTLGQGPEFLTYFQNEAQLEKSRLLSDRFSAERPKGSFSTLEIQRTEQGDSAMYLCSSSLEDQPQHFGDGTRLSIL.

The count of this clone is one. J is TRBJ2-3 and V is TRBV4-1; 9 nucleotides align to TRBD1. The CDR3 is 15 residues long. CDR1 and CDR2 (germline): MGHRA, YSYEKL. The trim removed 2 bases at V and 2 bases at J, leaving 2 bases unmatched. As DNA, the CDR3 is TGCGCCAGCAGCCAAAGACAGGGGGTCACAGATACGCAGTATTTT. Translation gives CASSQRQGVTDTQYF.

The table lists this clone with a count of one. The chain combines TRBV10-3 with TRBJ2-3; 7 bases line up with TRBD2. The CDR3 is 15 amino acids. V was pared by 2 bases and J by 1 base, with 3 bases of the junction left unmatched. Germline V lookup: CDR1 ENHRY, CDR2 SYGVKD. CDR3 loop: CAISEGEGRTDTQYF. CDR3 nucleotide sequence: TGTGCCATCAGTGAGGGGGAGGGGCGCACAGATACGCAGTATTTT.

As for this clone: An end of the junction differs from the germline gene, which may be a read error. The V gene is TRBV5-1, the J gene TRBJ1-1; D gene unclear. CDR1 and CDR2 from the germline V gene are SGHRS and YFSETQ. The CDR3 spans 11 residues. CDR3: CASSLGSHSYF. Written as DNA, the CDR3 is TGCGCCAGCAGCTTGGGATCTCACAGTTACTTT.

This clone has only a few counts. V usage is TRBV10-3 and J usage is TRBJ2-7; TRBD1 is a possible D gene (6 bases). CDR3 size: 14 residues. CDR1 is ENHRY and CDR2 is SYGVKD in the germline V gene. Trimming removed 2 bases at V and 3 bases at J, with 11 bases between. In nucleotides, the CDR3 is TGTGCCATCAGTGAGCTCGGACAGTTCTACGAGCAGTACTTC. Its translation: CAISELGQFYEQYF.

A few counts support this clone. The chain employs TRBV30 and TRBJ1-2; D may be TRBD1 (6 bases). Trimming left V 3 bases short and J 11 bases short, with 13 bases between. CDR3 length: 11 residues. The germline V gene encodes CDR1 GTSNPN and CDR2 SVGIG (reference sequence). The DNA of the CDR3 is TGTGCCTGGAGCGGACAGAGGGGTTACACCTTC. It translates to CAWSGQRGYTF.

The J gene is TRBJ2-5, the V gene TRBV13; 7 bases map to TRBD1. Matching the DNA end better, TRBJ2-7 makes the J call doubtful. Germline CDR1 is PRHDT and CDR2 is FYEKMQ (reference sequence). The CDR3 runs to 13 residues. The CDR3 reads CASSSDRSYEQYF. The DNA for the CDR3 is TGTGCCAGCAGCTCGGACAGGTCCTACGAGCAGTACTTC.

V is TRBV5-4 and J is TRBJ2-1; D remains ambiguous. Germline V gene data show CDR1 as SGHNT and CDR2 as YYREEE (reference sequence). CDR3 length: 13 residues. Trimming stripped 0 bases from V and 4 bases from J, with 5 bases between. The CDR3 DNA reads TGTGCCAGCAGCTTGGTCTCTTACAATGAGCAGTTCTTC. This gives the protein CASSLVSYNEQFF.

This clone was seen a handful of times. The V and J genes are TRBV5-6 and TRBJ2-3; maybe TRBD2 (5 bases). Germline lookup yields CDR1 SGHDT and CDR2 YYEEEE. This CDR3 spans 18 amino acids. The V end lost 1 base, the J end lost 6 bases, and 24 bases lay between the germline ends. CDR3 loop: CASSLSPFLVPSGDTQYF. The CDR3 DNA is TGTGCCAGCAGCTTGAGCCCCTTTTTAGTCCCCTCGGGGGATACGCAGTATTTT.